Presented here are 5 T cell receptor beta chains from one specimen sequenced in a study of blood T cell repertoires in COVID-19. Profiled with immunoSEQ multiplex PCR; TCRdb holds only in-frame clones, not every one. The sample has hundreds of thousands of clones, around 89% seen once. Specimen: peripheral blood. These receptors were taken from a woman aged 30 to 39 with COVID-19, enrolled during active disease.

The CDR3 DNA follows: TGTGCCAGCACCTTGGGCGGCATAGGGGGCGCCGCTTATGGGGCCAACGTCCTGACTTTC. As protein: CASTLGGIGGAAYGANVLTF. The chain recombines TRBV7-9 with TRBJ2-6, with 7 bases lining up with TRBD1. Germline lookup yields CDR1 SEHNR and CDR2 FQNEAQ (reference sequence). The trim removed 7 bases at V and 3 bases at J, leaving 21 bases unmatched. The CDR3 extends over 20 amino acids.

The chain employs TRBV15 and TRBJ2-2; the match to TRBD2 covers 16 bases. CDR1 LNHNV and CDR2 YYDKDF come from the germline V gene (reference sequence). Unmatched junction bases numbered 6, after V lost 3 bases and J lost 8 bases. This CDR3 contains 17 residues. CDR3: CATSRGLAGGRPGELFF. CDR3 DNA: TGTGCCACCAGCAGGGGACTAGCGGGAGGGCGCCCAGGGGAGCTGTTTTTT.

The CDR3 region is CASSQYQETQYF. For the CDR3, the DNA is TGTGCCAGCTCCCAGTACCAAGAGACCCAGTACTTC. This chain connects TRBV18 to TRBJ2-5; D not certain. Trimming stripped 6 bases from V and 0 bases from J, with 5 bases between. CDR1 is KGHSH, CDR2 LQKENI, per germline. The CDR3 extends over 12 amino acids. Combining the CDR3 with reference TRBV18 and TRBJ2-5 gives the whole variable domain NAGVMQNPRHLVRRRGQEARLRCSPMKGHSHVYWYRQLPEEGLKFMVYLQKENIIDESGMPKERFSAEFPKEGPSILRIQQVVRGDSAAYFCASSQYQETQYFGPGTRLLVL.

The J gene is TRBJ2-1, the V gene TRBV3-1 (or the pseudogene TRBV3-2), with TRBD2 matching over 15 bases. This CDR3 region has 15 residues. Germline V gives CDR1 LGHDT, CDR2 YNNKEL (reference sequence). With 4 bases clipped from V and 6 bases from J, the junction kept 1 base outside the gene matches. The CDR3 sequence is CASSRTSGRANEQFF. CDR3 coding DNA: TGTGCCAGCAGCCGGACTAGCGGGAGGGCCAATGAGCAGTTCTTC.

The V call is TRBV3-1 (or the pseudogene TRBV3-2), the J call TRBJ2-1; TRBD2 matches at 12 bases. The CDR3 contains 15 residues. V shed 0 bases and J 12 bases; nucleotides not matched to a gene: 6. The germline V gene has CDR1 LGHDT and CDR2 YNNKEL (reference sequence). CDR3 in amino acids: CASSQDSSGGAGQFF. The DNA for the CDR3 is TGTGCCAGCAGCCAAGACTCTAGCGGGGGGGCTGGGCAGTTCTTC.